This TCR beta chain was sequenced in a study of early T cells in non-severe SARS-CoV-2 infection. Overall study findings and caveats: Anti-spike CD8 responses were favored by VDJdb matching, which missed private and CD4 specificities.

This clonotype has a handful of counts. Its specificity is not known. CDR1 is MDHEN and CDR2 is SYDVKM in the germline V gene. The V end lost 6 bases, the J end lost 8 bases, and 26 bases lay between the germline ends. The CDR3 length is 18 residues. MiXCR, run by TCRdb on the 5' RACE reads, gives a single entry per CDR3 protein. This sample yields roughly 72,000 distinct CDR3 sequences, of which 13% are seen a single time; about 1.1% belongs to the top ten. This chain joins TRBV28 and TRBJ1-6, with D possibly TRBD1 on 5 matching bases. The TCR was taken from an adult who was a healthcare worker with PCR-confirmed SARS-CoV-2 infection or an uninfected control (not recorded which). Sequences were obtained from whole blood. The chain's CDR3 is CASSNIPQGEEFYSPLHF. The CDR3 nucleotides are TGTGCCAGCAGCAATATCCCCCAAGGGGAAGAGTTTTATTCACCCCTCCACTTT.